This TCR beta chain was observed in a study of T cell responses to AZD1222 COVID-19 vaccine. On this clone itself: Its antigen is not identified.

Study-level results: At baseline, seropositivity was found in only a handful of AZD1222 recipients. Clonal diversity may have been underestimated in mostly white British donors. Repertoire sampling happened only post peak T cell response.

Assay: immunoSEQ multiplex PCR; the TCRdb copy retains only in-frame clones and omits some. The table has tens of thousands of clones, 70% to 90% seen once. V dropped 1 base and J dropped 10 bases, with 14 bases sitting between them. Germline CDR1 reads SGDLS; CDR2 reads YYNGEE. CDR3 size: 14 residues. This sequence originates from an adult in good health. This chain uses TRBV9 with TRBJ1-4; D is possibly TRBD1 (5 bases). The sequencing used peripheral blood, collected on day 0 of AZD1222 vaccination. CDR3 DNA: TGTGCCAGCAGCGTAACTCCGGGGCGGGGAAAACTGTTTTTT. Its translation is CASSVTPGRGKLFF. Together with reference TRBV9 and TRBJ1-4, the CDR3 gives the full variable domain: DSGVTQTPKHLITATGQRVTLRCSPRSGDLSVYWYQQSLDQGLQFLIQYYNGEERAKGNILERFSAQQFPDLHSELNLSSLELGDSALYFCASSVTPGRGKLFFGSGTQLSVL.